Below, one TCR beta chain is given with its context. No antigen is known for it. Time point given: week 11, during vaccination. Every vaccine dose comprised 300 ug of mutant IDH1 20-mer peptide plus topical imiquimod. The source of the sample is a study of a mutant IDH1 vaccine in newly diagnosed glioma. Whole-study context: The study gave patients eight vaccinations in weeks 1, 3, 5, 7, 11, 15, 19, 23. Vaccine dosing followed radiotherapy by 4-6 weeks, or accompanied temozolomide cycles. Treated patients comprised 62.5% males and around 40% females, mean age about 38 years.

The method was immunoSEQ multiplex PCR; TCRdb's version includes in-frame clones alone and lacks a portion of them. The sample records tens of thousands of clones, just over 70% being singletons. The CDR3 has 15 residues. Germline V gene data show CDR1 as KGHSH and CDR2 as LQKENI. With 4 bases removed from V and 0 bases from J, the gap between germline ends came to 13 bases. V usage is TRBV18 and J usage is TRBJ2-7; D ambiguous. The TCR was taken from a man aged 18 to 29 with glioma. Some clones in this sample may be carry-over from other donors' samples. Material: peripheral blood mononuclear cells (PBMCs), obtained from a glioma patient whose treatment included an IDH1 peptide vaccine. The CDR3 DNA follows: TGTGCCAGCTCACAAACGACGGGCAGCTCCTACGAGCAGTACTTC. It yields the protein CASSQTTGSSYEQYF.